The clone carrying this TCR beta chain was observed a few times. This specimen comes from a study of identical twins. TCRdb itself ran the 5' RACE reads through MiXCR, one entry per CDR3 protein. The sample holds under 500,000 distinct CDR3 sequences, around an eighth seen once. CDR1 is SGHTA and CDR2 is FQGTGA in the germline V gene. The ends lost 5 bases at V and 1 base at J; junction bases unmatched: 9. The CDR3 runs to 17 residues. These data also formed part of another study, on yellow fever vaccine responses in identical twins.

V and J are TRBV7-3 and TRBJ2-2; TRBD1 matches at 8 bases. Source material: CD4+ T cells sorted from blood. This TCR was sampled from a woman younger than 35 in good health. CDR3 region: CASSTGSGTGNTGELFF. The CDR3 DNA follows: TGTGCCAGCAGCACCGGATCCGGGACAGGGAACACCGGGGAGCTGTTTTTT.